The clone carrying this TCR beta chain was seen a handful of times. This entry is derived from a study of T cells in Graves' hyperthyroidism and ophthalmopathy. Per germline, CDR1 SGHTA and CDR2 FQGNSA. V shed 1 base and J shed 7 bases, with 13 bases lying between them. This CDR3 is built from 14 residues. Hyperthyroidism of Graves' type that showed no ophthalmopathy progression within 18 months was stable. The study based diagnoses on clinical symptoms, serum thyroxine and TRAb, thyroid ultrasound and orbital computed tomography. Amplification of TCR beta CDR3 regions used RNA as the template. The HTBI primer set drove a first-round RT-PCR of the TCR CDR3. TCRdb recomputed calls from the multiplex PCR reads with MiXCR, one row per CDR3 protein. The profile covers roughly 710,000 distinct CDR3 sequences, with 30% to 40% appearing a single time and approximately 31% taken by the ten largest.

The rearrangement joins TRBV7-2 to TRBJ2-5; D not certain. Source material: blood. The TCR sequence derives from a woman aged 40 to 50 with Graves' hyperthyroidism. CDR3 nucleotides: TGTGCCAGCAGCTTAGATACACAGCGCCGGACCCAGTACTTC. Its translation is CASSLDTQRRTQYF.